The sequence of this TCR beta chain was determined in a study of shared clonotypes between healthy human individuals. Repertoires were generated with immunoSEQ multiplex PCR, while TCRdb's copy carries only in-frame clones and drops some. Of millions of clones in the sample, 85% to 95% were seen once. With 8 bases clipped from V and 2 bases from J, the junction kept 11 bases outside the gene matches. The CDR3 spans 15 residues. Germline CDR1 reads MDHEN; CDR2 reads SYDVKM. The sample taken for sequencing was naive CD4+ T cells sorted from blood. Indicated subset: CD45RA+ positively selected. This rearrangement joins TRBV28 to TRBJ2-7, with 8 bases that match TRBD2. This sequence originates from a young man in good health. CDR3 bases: TGTGCCAGCTGTACTCCGGGAGGGGAACCCTACGAGCAGTACTTC. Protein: CASCTPGGEPYEQYF.